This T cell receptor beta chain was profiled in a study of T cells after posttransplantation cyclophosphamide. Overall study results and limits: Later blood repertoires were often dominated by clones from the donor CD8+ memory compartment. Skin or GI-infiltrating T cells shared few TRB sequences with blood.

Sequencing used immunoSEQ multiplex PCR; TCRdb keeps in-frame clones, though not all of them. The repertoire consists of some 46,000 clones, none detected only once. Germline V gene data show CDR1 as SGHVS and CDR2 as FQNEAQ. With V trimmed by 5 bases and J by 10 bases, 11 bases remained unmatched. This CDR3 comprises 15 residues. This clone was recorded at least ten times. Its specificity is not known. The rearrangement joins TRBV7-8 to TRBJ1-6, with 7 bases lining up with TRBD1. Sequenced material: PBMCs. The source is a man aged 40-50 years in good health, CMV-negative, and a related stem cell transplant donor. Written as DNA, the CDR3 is TGTGCCAGCAGCCAAGTTGACAGGGTGGAATCACCCCTCCACTTT. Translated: CASSQVDRVESPLHF.